These T cell receptor beta chains were read from a single sample in a study of blood T cells in healthy people across ages. Using its own MiXCR run on the 5' RACE reads, TCRdb lists one record per CDR3 protein. The table has around 710,000 distinct CDR3 sequences, around 46% seen once. Sample: blood. The source is a woman in her sixties in good health. The CDR3 runs from the conserved cysteine through the conserved F or W. The order of the fields is CDR3 protein, J gene, V gene.

CDR3: CASSPRQDPYEQYF; J: TRBJ2-7; V: TRBV5-1
CDR3: CASSFQGAPPYEQYF; J: NA; V: TRBV27
CDR3: CSATGQGSYEQYF; J: TRBJ2-7; V: TRBV20-1
CDR3: CSVGGENNSPLHF; J: TRBJ1-6; V: TRBV29-1
CDR3: CASSLGRLADGELFF; J: TRBJ2-2; V: TRBV12-3/TRBV12-4
CDR3: CSASRPSLETGELFF; J: TRBJ2-2; V: TRBV20-1
CDR3: CASSLRSGGAYNEQFF; J: TRBJ2-1; V: TRBV9
CDR3: CASSLAGQGNQPQHF; J: TRBJ1-5; V: TRBV7-9
CDR3: CSARGGRRAGALKGSYNEQFF; J: TRBJ2-1; V: TRBV20-1
CDR3: CASSSGQGGQKLFF; J: TRBJ1-4; V: TRBV5-1
CDR3: CASSPRSEYEQYF; J: TRBJ2-7; V: TRBV18
CDR3: CASSKTVPSTDTQYF; J: TRBJ2-3; V: TRBV2
CDR3: CSADAGSGFTDTQYF; J: TRBJ2-3; V: TRBV20-1
CDR3: CASSEGRGTGAPRSYEQYF; J: TRBJ2-7; V: TRBV9
CDR3: CASSEEGQSSRGSETQYF; J: NA; V: TRBV6-1
CDR3: CASSVDDRTAQYF; J: TRBJ2-5; V: TRBV7-7
CDR3: CASSLLAGRGHNEQFF; J: TRBJ2-1; V: TRBV5-1
CDR3: CSVRRSDSTDTQYF; J: TRBJ2-3; V: TRBV29-1
CDR3: CASSHPPGQGVNEQYF; J: TRBJ2-5; V: TRBV4-2
CDR3: CASSLPGTQPQHF; J: TRBJ1-5; V: TRBV5-6
CDR3: CASSPTSGSYNEQYF; J: NA; V: TRBV7-2
CDR3: CASRSGNEQYF; J: NA; V: TRBV28
CDR3: CASSAGRQNTDTQYF; J: TRBJ2-3; V: TRBV6-4
CDR3: CAIWRGSYTDTQYF; J: TRBJ2-3; V: TRBV10-3
CDR3: CASSRLTGIDEQFF; J: TRBJ2-1; V: TRBV12-3/TRBV12-4
CDR3: CASSSTTGGWVGGETQYF; J: TRBJ2-5; V: TRBV7-2
CDR3: CASSTHSGEQYF; J: TRBJ2-7; V: TRBV3-1
CDR3: CASSAGHGYEQYF; J: TRBJ2-7; V: TRBV7-2
CDR3: CSARWGTGLGNQPQHF; J: TRBJ1-5; V: TRBV20-1
CDR3: CASSVAAGGRNEQYF; J: TRBJ2-7; V: TRBV9
CDR3: CASSHPPVDTQYF; J: TRBJ2-3; V: TRBV6-5
CDR3: CASTNQDYGNQPQHF; J: TRBJ1-5; V: TRBV27
CDR3: CSASLSFQGGADTQYF; J: TRBJ2-3; V: TRBV20-1
CDR3: CASRQTGDEQYF; J: TRBJ2-7; V: TRBV11-2
CDR3: CAISAGMELAPYNEQFF; J: TRBJ2-1; V: TRBV10-3
CDR3: CASSTNQGPAYEQYF; J: TRBJ2-7; V: TRBV6-2/TRBV6-3
CDR3: CSARDVAGGRWDTQYF; J: TRBJ2-3; V: TRBV20-1
CDR3: CSVDRAVRAGTEAFF; J: TRBJ1-1; V: TRBV29-1
CDR3: CCVGSGVSYNEQFF; J: TRBJ2-1; V: TRBV29-1
CDR3: CASSRTGATYNEQFF; J: TRBJ2-1; V: TRBV5-1
CDR3: CATGERHSTDTQYF; J: TRBJ2-3; V: TRBV24-1
CDR3: CASSRTGYEQFF; J: TRBJ2-1; V: TRBV7-9
CDR3: CATSRDQAGGHRPQHF; J: TRBJ1-5; V: TRBV15
CDR3: CASSLASGTSSYEQYF; J: TRBJ2-7; V: TRBV7-9
CDR3: CASSSRGDSTDAQYF; J: TRBJ2-3; V: TRBV6-4
CDR3: CASSYYTAPRADAYEQYF; J: TRBJ2-7; V: TRBV13